The 24 T cell receptor beta chains presented below share a single source sample, sequenced in a study of cytomegalovirus exposure and HLA in healthy donors. Both 60 Vbeta primers and 13 Jbeta primers went into the PCR. TCRdb's table, derived via immunoSEQ multiplex PCR, lists solely in-frame clones and lacks some. Of 250,000 to 350,000 clones listed, 86% are singletons. The sequenced material came from PBMCs. These receptor sequences come from a man aged 35 to 55 in good health and CMV-seropositive.

The chain links TRBV6-1 to TRBJ2-7, with D maybe TRBD1 (8 bases). CDR1 is MNHNS, CDR2 SASEGT, per germline. The CDR3 is 14 residues long. V lost 8 bases and J 2 bases, leaving 16 bases between the germline ends. CDR3 amino acids: CASGRGTGPYEQYF. CDR3 DNA: TGTGCCAGCGGGAGGGGGACAGGTCCCTACGAGCAGTACTTC.

The genes are TRBV10-3 and TRBJ1-5, with D possibly being TRBD1 (5 bases). V lost 9 bases and J 2 bases, leaving 8 bases between the germline ends. The CDR3 is made up of 12 amino acids. CDR1 is ENHRY, CDR2 SYGVKD, per germline. This CDR3 is CAIGVGNQPQHF. In DNA, the CDR3 is TGTGCCATAGGGGTGGGCAATCAGCCCCAGCATTTT.

This chain uses TRBV5-4 with TRBJ2-7, with 7 positions matching TRBD1. The CDR3 has 13 residues. Unmatched junction bases numbered 1, after V lost 1 base and J lost 3 bases. Germline values: CDR1 SGHNT, CDR2 YYREEE (reference sequence). CDR3 sequence: CASSLPGGYEQYF. The CDR3 DNA follows: TGTGCCAGCAGCTTGCCAGGGGGCTACGAGCAGTACTTC.

This clone was seen a few times. This chain joins TRBV5-1 and TRBJ2-1; no firm D call. The CDR3 spans 16 residues. V lost 1 base, J lost 7 bases, and 18 bases lay in between. Germline-derived CDR1 and CDR2 are SGHRS and YFSETQ. The CDR3 DNA reads TGCGCCAGCAGCTTGAGGCCTAGGATGGGTTTGAATGAGCAGTTCTTC. Translating it yields CASSLRPRMGLNEQFF.

The chain joins TRBV11-1 to TRBJ2-5; D possibly corresponds to TRBD2 (5 bases). Per the germline V gene, CDR1 is SGHAT and CDR2 is FQDESV (reference sequence). V gave up 4 bases and J gave up 9 bases, with 12 bases separating them. The CDR3 extends over 12 amino acids. The chain's CDR3 is CASSYSGKAQYF. CDR3 nucleotides: TGTGCCAGCAGCTATTCGGGGAAGGCCCAGTACTTC.

The V call is TRBV6-6, the J call TRBJ1-5, with 9 bases aligning to TRBD1. With 2 bases clipped from V and 4 bases from J, the junction kept 3 bases outside the gene matches. Germline assignment: CDR1 MNHNY and CDR2 SVGAGI (reference sequence). CDR3 length: 15 residues. The CDR3 DNA sequence: TGTGCCAGCAGTTACGGGGGACAGGGAAATCAGCCCCAGCATTTT. The encoded protein is CASSYGGQGNQPQHF.

This clone occurred a few times. The genes are TRBV5-4 and TRBJ1-2, with a possible D match to TRBD1 (5 bases). The germline gives CDR1 SGHNT, CDR2 YYREEE (reference sequence). The germline V and J ends were trimmed by 0 bases and 2 bases, with 8 bases remaining between them. This CDR3 has 14 amino acids. The DNA for the CDR3 is TGTGCCAGCAGCTTGGGGCAGGGCAACTATGGCTACACCTTC. Translating it yields CASSLGQGNYGYTF. Supplemented by reference TRBV5-4 and TRBJ1-2, the full variable domain reads ETGVTQSPTHLIKTRGQQVTLRCSSQSGHNTVSWYQQALGQGPQFIFQYYREEENGRGNFPPRFSGLQFPNYSSELNVNALELDDSALYLCASSLGQGNYGYTFGSGTRLTVV.

V is TRBV4-2 and J is TRBJ2-5; possible D gene TRBD2, 5 bases. Germline lookup yields CDR1 LGHNA and CDR2 YNFKEQ. The CDR3 runs 14 residues. V was pared by 2 bases and J by 5 bases, with 12 bases between. CDR3 nucleotide sequence: TGTGCCAGCAGCCAAAGCGAGGGTCGGGAGACCCAGTACTTC. Protein: CASSQSEGRETQYF.

A few counts support this clone. The chain joins TRBV28 to TRBJ2-7; TRBD2 matches at 8 bases. The germline CDR1 and CDR2 sequences are MDHEN and SYDVKM. The CDR3 consists of 15 residues. V dropped 1 base and J dropped 3; count of bases not matched to a gene: 5. The CDR3 is CASSLFRSGIYEQYF. The CDR3 DNA follows: TGTGCCAGCAGTTTATTCCGTAGCGGGATCTACGAGCAGTACTTC.

The sample holds a few counts of this clone. V and J are TRBV10-3 and TRBJ1-1; D gene ambiguous. V was trimmed by 11 bases and J by 1 base, leaving 14 bases between them. This CDR3 has 13 amino acids. Germline CDR1 ENHRY, CDR2 SYGVKD. The CDR3: CAASLGQNTEAFF. CDR3 DNA: TGTGCCGCATCCCTTGGCCAGAACACTGAAGCTTTCTTT.

The rearrangement uses TRBV5-1 and TRBJ2-1, with D possibly matching TRBD2 (7 bases). This CDR3 spans 16 amino acids. CDR1 and CDR2 (germline): SGHRS, YFSETQ. V gave up 5 bases and J gave up 3 bases, with 18 bases separating them. The CDR3 DNA reads TGCGCCAGCAGTCTAAAGTCGGGGGGCCTCTACAATGAGCAGTTCTTC. This translates into CASSLKSGGLYNEQFF.

The CDR3 spells CASSRRLAGGEQFF. CDR3 DNA sequence: TGTGCCAGCAGCCGACGACTAGCTGGGGGTGAGCAGTTCTTC. The chain couples TRBV6-5 to TRBJ2-1; TRBD2 aligns across 7 bases. V lost 6 bases and J lost 9; bases outside the gene matches: 11. The CDR3 is made up of 14 amino acids. Germline values: CDR1 MNHEY, CDR2 SVGAGI.

J is TRBJ1-2 and V is TRBV9, with TRBD1 matching 7 bases. This CDR3 region has 14 residues. CDR1 is SGDLS, CDR2 YYNGEE, per germline. With 0 bases clipped from V and 4 bases from J, the junction kept 3 bases outside the gene matches. The CDR3 spells CASSVEGGSYGYTF. CDR3 coding DNA: TGTGCCAGCAGCGTAGAAGGGGGCAGCTATGGCTACACCTTC.

The V gene is TRBV7-8, the J gene TRBJ2-1, with TRBD2 identical over 7 bases. V lost 0 bases to trimming and J lost 8 bases; unmatched junction nucleotides: 1. This CDR3 comprises 13 residues. The germline CDR1 and CDR2 sequences are SGHVS and FQNEAQ. The CDR3 sequence is CASSLARGYEQFF. The CDR3 bases are TGTGCCAGCAGCTTAGCGCGGGGGTATGAGCAGTTCTTC.

J is TRBJ2-4 and V is TRBV28, with 11 bases lining up with TRBD1. The CDR3 length is 15 residues. The ends lost 6 bases at V and 8 bases at J; junction bases unmatched: 9. CDR1 MDHEN and CDR2 SYDVKM come from the germline V gene. CDR3 residues: CASSPSGTGGDIQYF. In DNA form, the CDR3 reads TGTGCCAGCAGCCCCTCCGGGACAGGGGGGGACATTCAGTACTTC.

The J gene is TRBJ1-1, the V gene TRBV18; a weak D match, TRBD1 (6 bases). Trimming stripped 3 bases from V and 10 bases from J, with 12 bases between. This CDR3 spans 12 amino acids. CDR1 is KGHSH and CDR2 is LQKENI in the germline V gene. CDR3 loop: CASSPDGGAAFF. The CDR3 DNA reads TGTGCCAGCTCACCCGACGGGGGGGCAGCTTTCTTT.

This chain links TRBV9 with TRBJ2-5; TRBD1 agrees at 8 bases. From germline, CDR1 is SGDLS and CDR2 YYNGEE. J was trimmed by 5 bases and V by 4 bases; bases with no gene match: 10. The CDR3 length is 15 residues. The CDR3 region is CASSPRQGARETQYF. The DNA of the CDR3 is TGTGCCAGCAGCCCGCGTCAGGGGGCCAGGGAGACCCAGTACTTC.

This chain uses TRBV28 with TRBJ2-2; 8 nucleotides agree with TRBD1. The ends lost 6 bases at V and 2 bases at J; junction bases unmatched: 5. Germline-derived CDR1 and CDR2 are MDHEN and SYDVKM. The CDR3 spans 15 residues. CDR3 nucleotides: TGTGCCAGCAGGCCTCAGGGGGCTAACACCGGGGAGCTGTTTTTT. Translated, it gives CASRPQGANTGELFF.

This clone has a handful of counts. V is TRBV27 and J is TRBJ1-5, with D perhaps TRBD1 (5 bases). Deletions cut 8 bases from V and 4 bases from J, with 15 bases between. Germline loops: CDR1 MNHEY, CDR2 SMNVEV (reference sequence). The CDR3 is 14 residues long. The CDR3 DNA is TGTGCCAGCGGCCCCCGACAGAAGAATCAGCCCCAGCATTTT. Translated: CASGPRQKNQPQHF.

The CDR3 nucleotides are TGTGCCAGCAGTTTGGAGCGGACAGGCGCCTACGAGCAGTACTTC. This sequence encodes CASSLERTGAYEQYF. The rearrangement links TRBV28 to TRBJ2-7, with 7 nucleotides matching TRBD1. The CDR3 runs 15 residues. V dropped 3 bases and J dropped 2; count of bases not matched to a gene: 7. The germline V gene encodes CDR1 MDHEN and CDR2 SYDVKM. Supplemented by reference TRBV28 and TRBJ2-7, the full variable domain reads DVKVTQSSRYLVKRTGEKVFLECVQDMDHENMFWYRQDPGLGLRLIYFSYDVKMKEKGDIPEGYSVSREKKERFSLILESASTNQTSMYLCASSLERTGAYEQYFGPGTRLTVT.

This clone was picked up one time. The rearrangement joins TRBV28 to TRBJ1-2; D ambiguous. The CDR3 is 13 amino acids. CDR1 and CDR2 from the germline V gene are MDHEN and SYDVKM. The germline V and J ends were trimmed by 3 bases and 8 bases, with 13 bases remaining between them. Here the CDR3 reads CASSFTRFSGYTF. The CDR3 DNA follows: TGTGCCAGCAGTTTTACCCGGTTTTCGGGCTACACCTTC.

This clone was counted once. As DNA, the CDR3 is TGCGCCAGCAGCCTTGGGACAGTCCCGAGCTCCTACGAGCAGTACTTC. This translates into CASSLGTVPSSYEQYF. The chain has TRBV5-1 and TRBJ2-7; 7 nucleotides line up with TRBD1. CDR1 SGHRS and CDR2 YFSETQ come from the germline V gene. The CDR3 contains 16 residues. Trimming took 4 bases from V and 0 from J; bases not matched to a gene: 10.

The rearrangement links TRBV5-8 to TRBJ2-2; TRBD1 aligns across 7 bases. The CDR3 is 17 amino acids. V was clipped by 4 bases and J by 4 bases; unmatched bases: 13. Germline values: CDR1 SGHTS, CDR2 YDEGEE. For the CDR3, the DNA is TGTGCCAGCAGCACTGGACAGGCCCCCGTTGGCACCGGGGAGCTGTTTTTT. It codes for CASSTGQAPVGTGELFF.

The rearrangement joins TRBV15 to TRBJ1-2, with 8 positions matching TRBD1. Germline assignment: CDR1 LNHNV and CDR2 YYDKDF (reference sequence). Trimming removed 5 bases from V and 3 bases from J; junction bases left unmatched: 5. The CDR3 spans 14 residues. The CDR3 bases are TGTGCCACCAGCTTTCGGGACAGGTACTATGGCTACACCTTC. Its translation is CATSFRDRYYGYTF.